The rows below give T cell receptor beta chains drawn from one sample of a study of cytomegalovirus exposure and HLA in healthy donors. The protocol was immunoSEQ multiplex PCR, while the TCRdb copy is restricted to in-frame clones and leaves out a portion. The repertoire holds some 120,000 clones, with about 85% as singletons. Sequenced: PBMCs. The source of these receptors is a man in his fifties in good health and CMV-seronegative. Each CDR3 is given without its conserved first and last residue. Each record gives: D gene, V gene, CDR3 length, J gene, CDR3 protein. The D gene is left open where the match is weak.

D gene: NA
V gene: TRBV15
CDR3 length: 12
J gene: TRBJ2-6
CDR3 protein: ATSSNSGANVLT

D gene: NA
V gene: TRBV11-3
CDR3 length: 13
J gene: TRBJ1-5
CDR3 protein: ASSLNTGNGPPQH

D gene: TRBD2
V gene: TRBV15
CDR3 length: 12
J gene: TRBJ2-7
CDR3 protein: ATSAGGPNYEQY

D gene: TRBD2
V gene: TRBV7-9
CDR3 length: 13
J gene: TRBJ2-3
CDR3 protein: ASTPGAGGRDTQY

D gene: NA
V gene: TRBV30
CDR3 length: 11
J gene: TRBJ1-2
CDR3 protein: AWSVSRDYGYT

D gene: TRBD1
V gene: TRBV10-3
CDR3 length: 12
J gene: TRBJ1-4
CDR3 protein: AISEGTGHEKLF

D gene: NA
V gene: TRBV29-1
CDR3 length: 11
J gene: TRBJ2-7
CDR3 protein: SVQITTNYEQY

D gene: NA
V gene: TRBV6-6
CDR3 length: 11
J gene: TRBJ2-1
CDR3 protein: ASKNRVYNEQF

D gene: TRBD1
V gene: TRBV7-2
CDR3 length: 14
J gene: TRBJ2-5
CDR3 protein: ASSSLTGGPQETQY

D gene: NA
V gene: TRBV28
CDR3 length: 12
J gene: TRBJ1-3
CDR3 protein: ASRGHGSGNTIY

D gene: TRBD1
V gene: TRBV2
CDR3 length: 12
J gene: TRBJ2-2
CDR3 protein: ASKPGQGFGELF

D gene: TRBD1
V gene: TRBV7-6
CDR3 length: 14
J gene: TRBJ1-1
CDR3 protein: ARSPRTGAGNTEAF

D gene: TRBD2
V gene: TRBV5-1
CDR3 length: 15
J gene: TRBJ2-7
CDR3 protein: ASSFGLAGPPGKEQY

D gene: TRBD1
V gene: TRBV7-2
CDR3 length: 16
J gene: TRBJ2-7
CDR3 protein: ASSLVGFRDSSSYEQY

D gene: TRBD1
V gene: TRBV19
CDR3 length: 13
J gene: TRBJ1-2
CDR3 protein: ASSASRGPGVGYT

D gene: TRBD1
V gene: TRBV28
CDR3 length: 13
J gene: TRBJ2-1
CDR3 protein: ASSLGTGLNNEQF

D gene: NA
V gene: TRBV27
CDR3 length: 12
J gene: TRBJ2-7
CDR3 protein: ASALDPSGYEQY

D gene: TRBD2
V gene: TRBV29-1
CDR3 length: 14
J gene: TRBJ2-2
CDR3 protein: SGGGTGTSGSRELF

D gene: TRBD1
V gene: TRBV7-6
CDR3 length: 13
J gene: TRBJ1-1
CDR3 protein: ASSPRTGMNTEAF

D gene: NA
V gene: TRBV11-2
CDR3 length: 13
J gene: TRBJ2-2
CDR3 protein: ASSQGTLSGGELF

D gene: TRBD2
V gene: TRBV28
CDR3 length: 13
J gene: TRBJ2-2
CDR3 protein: ASSRTSGGSGELF

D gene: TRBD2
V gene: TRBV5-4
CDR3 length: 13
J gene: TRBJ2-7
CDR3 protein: ASSLWGGSRYEQY

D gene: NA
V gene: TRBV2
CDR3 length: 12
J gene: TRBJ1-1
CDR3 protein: ASSEDWGRTEAF

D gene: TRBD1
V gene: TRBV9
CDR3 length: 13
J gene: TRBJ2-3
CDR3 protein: ASREGDRATDTQY

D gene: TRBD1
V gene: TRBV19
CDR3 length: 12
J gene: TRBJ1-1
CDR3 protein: ASSVTGANTEAF

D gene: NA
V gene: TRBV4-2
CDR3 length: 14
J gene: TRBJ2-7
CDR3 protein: ASSQDHRDSSYEQY

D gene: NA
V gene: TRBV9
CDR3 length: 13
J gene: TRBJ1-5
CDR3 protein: ASSDAADSNQPQH

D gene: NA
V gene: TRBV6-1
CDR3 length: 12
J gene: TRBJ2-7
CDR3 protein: ASRMPGDLYEQY

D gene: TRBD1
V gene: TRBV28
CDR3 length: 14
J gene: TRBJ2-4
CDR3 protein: ASSLPGTGYNNIQY

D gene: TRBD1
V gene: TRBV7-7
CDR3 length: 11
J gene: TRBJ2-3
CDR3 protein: ASSQGAIDTQY

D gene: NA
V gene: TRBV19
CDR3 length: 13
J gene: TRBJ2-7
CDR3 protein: ASSIGSGNFYEQY

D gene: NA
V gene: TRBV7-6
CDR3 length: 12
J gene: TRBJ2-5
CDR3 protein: ASSPPGHLETQY

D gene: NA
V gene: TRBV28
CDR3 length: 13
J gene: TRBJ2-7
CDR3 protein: ASSLRGIGSYEQY

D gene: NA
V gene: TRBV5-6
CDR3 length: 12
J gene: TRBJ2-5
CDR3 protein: ASSWRTVQETQY

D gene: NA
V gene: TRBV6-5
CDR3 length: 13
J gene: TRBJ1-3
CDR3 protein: ASLGQSLSGNTIY

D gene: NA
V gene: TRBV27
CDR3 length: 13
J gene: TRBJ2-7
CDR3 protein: ASSPGRGVTYEQY

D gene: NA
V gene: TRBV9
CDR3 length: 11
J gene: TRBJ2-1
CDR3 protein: ASSTGLANEQF

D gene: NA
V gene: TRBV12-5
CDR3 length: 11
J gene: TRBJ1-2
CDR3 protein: ASGPSRVYGYT

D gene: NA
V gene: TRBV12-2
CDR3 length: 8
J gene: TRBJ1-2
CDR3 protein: ARADYGYT

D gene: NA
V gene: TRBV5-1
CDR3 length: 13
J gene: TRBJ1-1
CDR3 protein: ASSPYLGGNTEAF

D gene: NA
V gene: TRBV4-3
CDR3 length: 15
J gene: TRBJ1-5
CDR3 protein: ASSQEFGVYSNQPQH

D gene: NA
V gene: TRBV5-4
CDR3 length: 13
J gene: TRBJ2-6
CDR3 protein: ASSLGGPGANVLT

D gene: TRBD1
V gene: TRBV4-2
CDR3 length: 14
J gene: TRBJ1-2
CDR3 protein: ASSQDRTGGNYGYT

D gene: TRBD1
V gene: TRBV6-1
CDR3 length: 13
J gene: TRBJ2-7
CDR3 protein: ASSGIGRTGGEQY

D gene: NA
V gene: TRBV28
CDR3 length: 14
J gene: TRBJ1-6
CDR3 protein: ASVSMGGTPSAPLH

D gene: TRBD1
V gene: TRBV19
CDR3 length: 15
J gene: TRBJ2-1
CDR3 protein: ASIRTGGKSSYNEQF

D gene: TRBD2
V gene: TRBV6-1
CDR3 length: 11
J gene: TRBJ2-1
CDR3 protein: ATGLGTPNEQF

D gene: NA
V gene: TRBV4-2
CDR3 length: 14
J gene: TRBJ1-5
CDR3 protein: ARSQEGGVSNQPQH

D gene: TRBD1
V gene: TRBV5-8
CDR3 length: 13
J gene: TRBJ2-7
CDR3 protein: ASSRLRTGGNEQY

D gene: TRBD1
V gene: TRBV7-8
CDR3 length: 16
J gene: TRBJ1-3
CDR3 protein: ASSLVGWTGGSGNTIY

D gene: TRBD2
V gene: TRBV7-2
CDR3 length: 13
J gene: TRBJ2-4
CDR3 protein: ASSFGGGWENIQY

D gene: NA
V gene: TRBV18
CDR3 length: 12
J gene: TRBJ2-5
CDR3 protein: ASSRFGGDETQY

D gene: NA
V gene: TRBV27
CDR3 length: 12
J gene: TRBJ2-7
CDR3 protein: ASSLSGYSYEQY

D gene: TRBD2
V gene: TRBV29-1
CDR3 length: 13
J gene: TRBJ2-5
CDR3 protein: SVSRLAAPQETQY

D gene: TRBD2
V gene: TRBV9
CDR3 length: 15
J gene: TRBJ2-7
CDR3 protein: ASSPPLTSGRFYEQY

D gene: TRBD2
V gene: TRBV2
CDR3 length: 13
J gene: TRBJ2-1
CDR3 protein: ASSSLAGGYNEQF

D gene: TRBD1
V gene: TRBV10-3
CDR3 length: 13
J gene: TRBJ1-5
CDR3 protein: AISDLTGHGQPQH